The following is a T cell receptor (beta chain) sequence with its context. Additional DNA sequences in this sample encode the identical CDR3. Under the authors' procedure: Reference gene primers were amplified, and this amplification served to estimate nucleated cell counts. The assay was immunoSEQ multiplex PCR, and TCRdb's table has in-frame clones only and misses some. That table gives V, J and clone size, and the DNA gave D and trimming. The sample has 57,000 or so clones; 70% to 85% are singletons. The CDR3 covers 15 residues. V lost 5 bases, J lost 1 base, and 7 bases stayed unmatched. CDR1 is SGHAT, CDR2 FQNNGV, per germline. The data stem from a study of blood T cell repertoires in COVID-19. Study context: The study drew acute and convalescent COVID-19 samples from the United States, Italy and Spain.

The V and J genes are TRBV11-2 and TRBJ1-1; 7 positions match TRBD1. Sequenced sample: peripheral blood. The clonotype was recovered from a woman older than 75 with active or convalescent COVID-19. CDR3 amino acids: CASSVLTGSNTEAFF. CDR3 bases: TGTGCCAGCAGCGTATTGACAGGGTCGAACACTGAAGCTTTCTTT. Full variable domain (outside the CDR3, taken from reference TRBV11-2 and TRBJ1-1): EAGVAQSPRYKIIEKRQSVAFWCNPISGHATLYWYQQILGQGPKLLIQFQNNGVVDDSQLPKDRFSAERLKGVDSTLKIQPAKLEDSAVYLCASSVLTGSNTEAFFGQGTRLTVV.